The present entry profiles one T cell receptor (beta chain) with its context. What it binds is unknown. This specimen comes from a study of glioma-infiltrating T cells after dendritic cell vaccination. Background on the study: Patients had newly diagnosed or recurrent glioblastoma and received dendritic cell vaccines. Three intradermal dendritic cell vaccine injections were given every two weeks.

Broader study findings: Higher pretreatment TIL content predicted longer progression-free time and survival.

The time point is: after dendritic cell vaccination, including at tumor progression/relapse. Patients had residual fresh-frozen tumor tissue and more than two years of survival data. This CDR3 spans 17 amino acids. The germline CDR1 and CDR2 sequences are ENHRY and SYGVKD. The junction had 7 bases not matched to a gene; V was cut back by 4 bases and J by 0 bases. The method was immunoSEQ multiplex PCR; TCRdb's version includes in-frame clones alone and lacks a portion of them. This sample has about 76,000 clones, with 80% to 90% found just once. V usage is TRBV10-3 and J usage is TRBJ1-3; 9 nucleotides align to TRBD1. The receptor was isolated from a human donor with glioblastoma. Material: blood, obtained after dendritic cell vaccination. DNA of the CDR3: TGTGCCATCAGTGGGGGACAGGGATCCTCCTCTGGAAACACCATATATTTT. Translated: CAISGGQGSSSGNTIYF.